The rows below give T cell receptor beta chains drawn from one sample of a study of blood T cell repertoires in COVID-19. Clones were sequenced by immunoSEQ multiplex PCR, and TCRdb holds only the in-frame ones, with some missing. The sample holds about 150,000 clones, 83% seen once. The specimen was peripheral blood. The receptors stem from an older woman with COVID-19, enrolled during active disease. Each CDR3 is given with its conserved first and last residue. Fields, in order: D gene, J gene, V gene, CDR3 protein, CDR3 DNA. D genes are given only for firm matches.

>TRBD1|TRBJ2-1|TRBV9
CASSVAGGQGGYEQFF
TGTGCCAGCAGCGTAGCAGGGGGACAGGGGGGATATGAGCAGTTCTTC
>-|TRBJ1-4|TRBV7-2
CASSQGVSEKLFF
TGTGCCAGCAGTCAAGGGGTTTCTGAAAAACTGTTTTTT
>TRBD1|TRBJ1-3|TRBV5-1
CASSIGTGGNTIYF
TGCGCCAGCAGCATAGGGACAGGGGGAAACACCATATATTTT
>TRBD2|TRBJ2-1|TRBV7-3
CASSSTLGTGGYNEQFF
TGTGCCAGCAGCTCAACTCTCGGAACGGGGGGCTACAATGAGCAGTTCTTC
>TRBD1|TRBJ1-1|TRBV6-5
CASRRQGPNTEAFF
TGTGCCAGCAGAAGACAGGGCCCGAACACTGAAGCTTTCTTT
>-|TRBJ1-1|TRBV4-2
CASSHTARAGATEAFF
TGTGCCAGCAGCCATACCGCACGCGCAGGGGCCACTGAAGCTTTCTTT
>-|TRBJ1-2|TRBV3-1/TRBV3-2
CASSHRQSLFYGYTF
TGTGCCAGCAGCCATAGACAGTCCCTCTTCTATGGCTACACCTTC
>-|TRBJ1-2|TRBV9
CASSLRTGDYGYTF
TGTGCCAGCAGCTTGCGGACGGGGGACTATGGCTACACCTTC
>-|TRBJ2-1|TRBV21-1
CASSKEGARSVF
TGTGCCAGCAGCAAAGAGGGGGCAAGGTCGGTCTTC
>-|TRBJ2-3|TRBV27
CASSFFGVGTDTQYF
TGTGCCAGCAGTTTTTTCGGGGTTGGCACAGATACGCAGTATTTT
>TRBD1|TRBJ1-1|TRBV13
CASSFWTGRLTEAFF
TGTGCCAGCAGCTTCTGGACAGGGAGGTTGACTGAAGCTTTCTTT
>TRBD2|TRBJ2-3|TRBV29-1
CSSRRTSGSVTDTQYF
TGCAGCAGTCGCCGGACTAGCGGGAGTGTCACAGATACGCAGTATTTT
>TRBD1|TRBJ1-3|TRBV6-5
CASSYGSGGGNTIYF
TGTGCCAGCAGTTACGGCTCAGGGGGAGGAAACACCATATATTTT
>-|TRBJ2-2|TRBV11-3
CASSLDLGRAGTGELFF
TGTGCCAGCAGCTTAGATCTAGGCCGGGCAGGGACCGGGGAGCTGTTTTTT
>-|TRBJ1-5|TRBV15
CATSRAGGAAQPQHF
TGTGCCACCAGCAGAGCTGGCGGTGCGGCTCAGCCCCAGCATTTT
>TRBD1|TRBJ1-4|TRBV27
CASSHRDRGEKLFF
TGTGCCAGCAGCCACCGGGACAGGGGCGAAAAACTGTTTTTT
>TRBD1|TRBJ1-5|TRBV11-2
CASSPDRVQPQHF
TGTGCCAGCAGTCCTGACAGGGTTCAGCCCCAGCATTTT
>TRBD1|TRBJ1-1|TRBV19
CASSMRTGWGTEAFF
TGTGCCAGTAGTATGCGGACAGGGTGGGGCACTGAAGCTTTCTTT
>TRBD1|TRBJ2-7|TRBV10-1
CASSAGQAYEQYF
TGCGCCAGCAGTGCCGGACAGGCCTACGAGCAGTACTTC
>-|TRBJ2-2|TRBV5-4
CASSLRHGGELFF
TGTGCCAGCAGCTTGAGACACGGCGGGGAGCTGTTTTTT